The 18 T cell receptor beta chains given below trace back to one sample, sequenced in a study of identical twins. TCRdb reprocessed the 5' RACE reads via MiXCR and lists one record per CDR3 protein. This table holds around 480,000 distinct CDR3 sequences, roughly an eighth found once. These same data were also listed under a study on yellow fever vaccine responses in identical twins.

The specimen sequenced was CD4+ T cells sorted from blood. These receptors were obtained from a woman younger than 35 in good health.

J is TRBJ1-1 and V is TRBV6-2 or TRBV6-3; D remains ambiguous. The length of the CDR3 is 15 residues. The ends were cut back, 0 bases at V and 1 base at J, with 9 bases in the middle. CDR1 and CDR2 from the germline V gene are MNHEY and SVGEGT. The CDR3 DNA reads TGTGCCAGCAGTTACTCGATACCCAGGAACACTGAAGCTTTCTTT. It translates to CASSYSIPRNTEAFF.

The genes are TRBV28 and TRBJ1-6, with D possibly being TRBD1 (6 bases). The CDR3 has 16 residues. V was pared by 1 base and J by 2 bases, with 9 bases between. The V gene's germline CDR1 is MDHEN and CDR2 SYDVKM. As DNA, the CDR3 is TGTGCCAGCAGTTTATTACAGGGTACCTATAATTCACCCCTCCACTTT. It codes for CASSLLQGTYNSPLHF.

This clonotype has at least ten counts. This chain joins TRBV9 and TRBJ2-1; 7 nucleotides match TRBD1. There are 16 residues in the CDR3. The germline V gene encodes CDR1 SGDLS and CDR2 YYNGEE. Unmatched junction bases numbered 4, after V lost 0 bases and J lost 1 base. Written as DNA, the CDR3 is TGTGCCAGCAGCGTAGAGGGGGCAAAGTCCTACAATGAGCAGTTCTTC. It yields the protein CASSVEGAKSYNEQFF.

This clonotype showed up just a few times. The chain is built from TRBV5-1 and TRBJ2-3; maybe TRBD1 (6 bases). This CDR3 has 15 residues. V was trimmed by 3 bases and J by 0 bases, leaving 11 bases between them. Germline CDR1 and CDR2: SGHRS and YFSETQ. The CDR3 DNA reads TGCGCCAGCAGCTGGGGGACAACTAGCACAGATACGCAGTATTTT. Translation gives CASSWGTTSTDTQYF.

At least ten counts were recorded for this clonotype. The rearrangement links TRBV27 to TRBJ2-5; D is uncertain. V was pared by 3 bases and J by 7 bases, with 12 bases between. This CDR3 is built from 13 residues. CDR1 MNHEY and CDR2 SMNVEV come from the germline V gene (reference sequence). The CDR3 sequence is CASSLEYRTTQYF. The CDR3 DNA is TGTGCCAGCAGTTTGGAGTATAGAACGACCCAGTACTTC.

This chain joins TRBV12-3 or TRBV12-4 and TRBJ1-1; no clear D. Trimming removed 1 base at V and 6 bases at J, with 12 bases between. The CDR3 runs to 14 residues. DNA for the CDR3: TGTGCCAGCAGTTTAGGGCGGTCTTTGGCTGAAGCTTTCTTT. It translates to CASSLGRSLAEAFF.

This clonotype occurred a few times. The chain recombines TRBV6-2 or TRBV6-3 with TRBJ2-7; D unresolved. Germline V gives CDR1 MNHEY, CDR2 SVGEGT. This CDR3 is 12 amino acids long. Deletions cut 7 bases from V and 3 bases from J, with 10 bases between. The CDR3 spells CASNSPIYEQYF. The CDR3 DNA reads as TGTGCCAGCAACTCCCCCATCTACGAGCAGTACTTC.

In its sample, this clonotype was seen a few times. The V call is TRBV4-1, the J call TRBJ2-1; TRBD2 matches at 10 bases. CDR3 length: 18 amino acids. With V trimmed by 2 bases and J by 6 bases, 13 bases remained unmatched. Germline CDR1 MGHRA, CDR2 YSYEKL. The CDR3 spells CASSQRTSGLGEGNEQFF. The CDR3 DNA is TGCGCCAGCAGCCAAAGGACTAGCGGTCTTGGGGAGGGCAATGAGCAGTTCTTC.

The gene calls are TRBV29-1 and TRBJ2-7; 10 nucleotides match TRBD2. CDR1 is SQVTM, CDR2 ANQGSEA, per germline. After removal of 3 bases from V and 0 bases from J, the junction contained 5 bases not matched to a gene. This CDR3 has 15 amino acids. For the CDR3, the DNA is TGCAGCGTTGATGGATCTAGCGGGAGCTCCTACGAGCAGTACTTC. Its protein is CSVDGSSGSSYEQYF.

This clonotype was seen a handful of times. The junction departs from the called germline gene at one end, perhaps through a read error. The chain couples TRBV7-2 to TRBJ2-5; TRBD1 agrees at 9 bases. Germline CDR1 reads SGHTA; CDR2 reads FQGNSA. CDR3 size: 11 residues. CDR3 DNA: TGTGCCAGCAGCTTCCGGGACAGGGCTCTCTTC. Its protein is CASSFRDRALF.

In this sample, this clonotype turned up a few times. CDR3 bases: TGCGCCAGCAGCCAAGGGGACAGGGGATGGCTCCAGCATTTT. Its protein is CASSQGDRGWLQHF. The chain combines TRBV4-1 with TRBJ1-5; TRBD1 aligns across 10 bases. Germline V gene lookup returns CDR1 MGHRA and CDR2 YSYEKL. Trimming removed 1 base from V and 12 bases from J; junction bases left unmatched: 6. The CDR3 extends over 14 amino acids.

This clonotype occurred many times. The chain couples TRBV12-3 or TRBV12-4 to TRBJ2-4; D call uncertain. The CDR3 is 15 amino acids. Trimming left V 2 bases short and J 0 bases short, with 8 bases between. The CDR3 coding sequence is TGTGCCAGCAGTTTATTGGCACTAGCCAAAAACATTCAGTACTTC. This translates into CASSLLALAKNIQYF.

The V call is TRBV10-3, the J call TRBJ1-4; 7 positions match TRBD1. The germline V gene has CDR1 ENHRY and CDR2 SYGVKD. V dropped 3 bases and J dropped 5; count of bases not matched to a gene: 3. The CDR3 runs to 14 residues. CDR3 loop: CAISEQTGNEKLFF. The CDR3 nucleotides read TGTGCCATCAGTGAACAGACAGGGAATGAAAAACTGTTTTTT.

As for this clonotype: One junction end does not reproduce the germline sequence, and a read error may be involved. The chain recombines TRBV6-2 or TRBV6-3 with TRBJ2-1; 12 nucleotides match TRBD1. Germline V gene sequence: CDR1 MNHEY, CDR2 SVGEGT. CDR3 length equals 13 residues. CDR3 amino acids: CASSFSGTGGQLF. CDR3 DNA sequence: TGTGCCAGCAGTTTCTCCGGGACAGGGGGCCAGCTCTTC.

The J gene is TRBJ2-2, the V gene TRBV12-5; D unclear. V was trimmed by 0 bases and J by 2 bases, leaving 7 bases between them. CDR3 length: 15 amino acids. From germline, CDR1 is LGHNT and CDR2 FRNRAP. The CDR3 nucleotides are TGTGCTAGTGGTTTGGTATTGGCTAACACCGGGGAGCTGTTTTTT. Translation: CASGLVLANTGELFF.

This clonotype was detected only a few times. The chain employs TRBV7-2 and TRBJ2-3; 8 positions match TRBD2. The germline CDR1 and CDR2 sequences are SGHTA and FQGNSA. J lost 3 bases, V lost 2 bases, and 7 bases had no gene match. This CDR3 has 16 residues. Written as DNA, the CDR3 is TGTGCCAGCAGCTTACCCGCGGGGGGTATGACAGATACGCAGTATTTT. It codes for CASSLPAGGMTDTQYF.

This clonotype has more than one count but fewer than ten. The chain uses TRBV6-5 and TRBJ1-1; 10 bases agree with TRBD1. The V and J ends lost 0 bases and 6 bases, in that order; junction bases with no gene match: 4. The germline V gene has CDR1 MNHEY and CDR2 SVGAGI. This CDR3 has 15 amino acids. Here the CDR3 reads CASSYSKGQGPEAFF. The DNA for the CDR3 is TGTGCCAGCAGTTACTCGAAGGGACAGGGGCCTGAAGCTTTCTTT.

The rearrangement uses TRBV20-1 and TRBJ2-5; D is unresolved. Germline V gene data show CDR1 as DFQATT and CDR2 as SNEGSKA (reference sequence). The germline V and J ends were trimmed by 5 bases and 2 bases, with 6 bases remaining between them. This CDR3 has 11 amino acids. Written as DNA, the CDR3 is TGCAGTGCTCTAGGGCAAGAGACCCAGTACTTC. This codes for CSALGQETQYF.